This T cell receptor (beta chain) originates from a study of beta chain features in type 1 diabetes. Study at large: Cells sorted and examined across all samples totaled more than 95,000,000.

Study-wide points: Moderate yet significant TCRB CDR3 shortening was seen in Type 1 diabetes patients in all four CD4+ subsets. The study found fewer insertions and more deletions at VDJ junctions in type 1 diabetes patients.

CDR1 and CDR2 from the germline V gene are SGDLS and YYNGEE. Trimming pared 4 bases from V and 8 bases from J, leaving 12 bases between. This CDR3 has 12 amino acids. The sequenced template was cDNA made from the entire isolated RNA. Here immunoSEQ multiplex PCR was the method, and the copy in TCRdb shows in-frame clones only, minus some. The table has roughly 290,000 clones, about 15% seen once; the top ten hold less than 0.02%. This clone was counted a few times. Its antigen is still unknown. The V and J genes are TRBV9 and TRBJ1-2; D is perhaps TRBD1 (5 bases). The sequencing sample was made of naive CD4+ T cells from blood. The sequence derives from a man younger than 35 with type 1 diabetes. CDR3 protein: CASSPPGYGYTF. The CDR3 nucleotides read TGTGCCAGCAGCCCACCAGGGTACGGCTACACCTTC. Combining the CDR3 with reference TRBV9 and TRBJ1-2 gives the whole variable domain DSGVTQTPKHLITATGQRVTLRCSPRSGDLSVYWYQQSLDQGLQFLIQYYNGEERAKGNILERFSAQQFPDLHSELNLSSLELGDSALYFCASSPPGYGYTFGSGTRLTVV.